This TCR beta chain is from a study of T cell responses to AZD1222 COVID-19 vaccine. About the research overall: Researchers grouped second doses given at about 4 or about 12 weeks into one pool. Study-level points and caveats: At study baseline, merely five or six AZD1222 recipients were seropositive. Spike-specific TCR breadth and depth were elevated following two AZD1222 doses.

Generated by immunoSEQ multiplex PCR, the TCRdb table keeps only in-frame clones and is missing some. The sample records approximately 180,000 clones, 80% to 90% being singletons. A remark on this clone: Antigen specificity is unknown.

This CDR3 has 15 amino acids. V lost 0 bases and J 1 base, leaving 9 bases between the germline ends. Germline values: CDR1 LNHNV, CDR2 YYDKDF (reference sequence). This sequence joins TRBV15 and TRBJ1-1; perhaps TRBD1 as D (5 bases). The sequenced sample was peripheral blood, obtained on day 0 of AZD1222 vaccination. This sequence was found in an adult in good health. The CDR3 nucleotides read TGTGCCACCAGCAGAGATGGGGCACCGAACACTGAAGCTTTCTTT. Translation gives CATSRDGAPNTEAFF. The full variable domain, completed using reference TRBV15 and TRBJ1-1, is DAMVIQNPRYQVTQFGKPVTLSCSQTLNHNVMYWYQQKSSQAPKLLFHYYDKDFNNEADTPDNFQSRRPNTSFCFLDIRSPGLGDTAMYLCATSRDGAPNTEAFFGQGTRLTVV.